The 25 T cell receptor beta chains listed next were all sequenced from one sample in a study of blood T cell repertoires in COVID-19. The table came from immunoSEQ multiplex PCR; TCRdb's copy has only in-frame clones and leaves some out. Among approximately 210,000 clones listed, roughly nine tenths were seen once. The sample was peripheral blood. These receptors came from an older woman with acute or convalescent COVID-19.

This rearrangement joins TRBV19 to TRBJ1-4, with 12 bases matching TRBD1. The CDR3 loop spans 14 amino acids. Germline CDR1 and CDR2: LNHDA and SQIVND (reference sequence). V dropped 7 bases and J dropped 8; count of bases not matched to a gene: 5. CDR3 DNA sequence: TGTGCCAGTAAGGGGACAGGGGGCCTAGAAAAACTGTTTTTT. Translating gives CASKGTGGLEKLFF. The variable domain in full, completed from reference TRBV19 and TRBJ1-4, reads DGGITQSPKYLFRKEGQNVTLSCEQNLNHDAMYWYRQDPGQGLRLIYYSQIVNDFQKGDIAEGYSVSREKKESFPLTVTSAQKNPTAFYLCASKGTGGLEKLFFGSGTQLSVL.

The V and J genes are TRBV6-1 and TRBJ2-2, with D tentatively TRBD1 (5 bases). V was cut by 3 bases and J by 6 bases, with 14 bases left in between. Per the germline V gene, CDR1 is MNHNS and CDR2 is SASEGT. The CDR3 is made up of 15 amino acids. CDR3 in DNA: TGTGCCAGCAGTGAGCAGGGCGTTCAGGCCGGGGAGCTGTTTTTT. It codes for CASSEQGVQAGELFF.

This chain's CDR3 is CASSTKDRGHYEQYF. CDR3 nucleotide sequence: TGTGCCAGCAGCACCAAGGACAGGGGGCACTACGAGCAGTACTTC. V and J are TRBV5-4 and TRBJ2-7; TRBD1 agrees at 11 bases. Trimming removed 4 bases from V and 3 bases from J; junction bases left unmatched: 6. Germline CDR1 SGHNT, CDR2 YYREEE (reference sequence). CDR3 length: 15 residues.

This clone was recorded only once. The rearrangement uses TRBV5-1 and TRBJ2-5; a weak D match, TRBD2 (6 bases). Germline CDR1 reads SGHRS; CDR2 reads YFSETQ. The CDR3 consists of 18 residues. The germline V and J ends were trimmed by 0 bases and 2 bases, with 20 bases remaining between them. CDR3 coding DNA: TGCGCCAGCAGCTTGGGGTCTTTTGGAGGGAGCAGTCAAGAGACCCAGTACTTC. It codes for CASSLGSFGGSSQETQYF.

The gene calls are TRBV10-1 and TRBJ1-2, with TRBD1 matching 8 bases. Germline lookup yields CDR1 WNHNN and CDR2 SYGVQD (reference sequence). V trimming: 4 bases; J trimming: 7 bases; junction bases outside the gene matches: 5. The CDR3 totals 13 residues. CDR3 sequence reads: CASSVDRGSGYTF. The CDR3 DNA is TGCGCCAGCAGTGTCGACAGGGGATCTGGCTACACCTTC.

The rearrangement links TRBV6-5 to TRBJ1-5; a weak D match, TRBD1 (6 bases). V lost 7 bases and J 5 bases, leaving 12 bases between the germline ends. Germline V gives CDR1 MNHEY, CDR2 SVGAGI. This CDR3 spans 13 amino acids. The CDR3 DNA sequence: TGTGCCAGCAATCGCGGGGGCTATCAGCCCCAGCATTTT. This codes for CASNRGGYQPQHF.

The V call is TRBV6-5, the J call TRBJ1-4, with TRBD1 as a possible D gene (6 bases). Looked up from germline, CDR1 is MNHEY and CDR2 is SVGAGI. The ends were cut back, 6 bases at V and 0 bases at J, with 11 bases in the middle. This CDR3 region has 15 residues. The CDR3 is CASRAGAATNEKLFF. CDR3 DNA sequence: TGTGCCAGCAGAGCAGGGGCTGCAACTAATGAAAAACTGTTTTTT.

This sequence joins TRBV4-2 and TRBJ1-2, with TRBD1 matching 9 bases. Germline V gene data show CDR1 as LGHNA and CDR2 as YNFKEQ. This CDR3 has 16 residues. Trimming took 4 bases from V and 8 from J; bases not matched to a gene: 14. CDR3 sequence (DNA): TGTGCCAGCAGCCCGCACCTGGACAGGGGCGGAGGGGGCTACACCTTC. Its protein product is CASSPHLDRGGGGYTF.

This sequence joins TRBV6-5 and TRBJ2-1, with TRBD1 identical over 7 bases. This CDR3 is 12 amino acids long. The V gene end was trimmed by 5 bases and the J gene end by 7 bases; junction bases not matched to a gene: 2. Germline CDR1 and CDR2: MNHEY and SVGAGI. CDR3 protein: CASSPQGNEQFF. The CDR3, as DNA: TGTGCCAGCAGTCCACAGGGGAATGAGCAGTTCTTC.

The count of this clone is one. This chain joins TRBV24-1 and TRBJ2-1, with 11 bases that match TRBD2. Germline assignment: CDR1 KGHDR and CDR2 SFDVKD. Trimming at V came to 4 bases and at J to 8 bases, leaving 12 bases not matched to a gene. This CDR3 has 17 amino acids. This CDR3 is CATSEPSLAGVGYEQFF. CDR3 coding DNA: TGTGCCACCAGTGAGCCTTCACTAGCGGGAGTTGGCTATGAGCAGTTCTTC.

V usage is TRBV19 and J usage is TRBJ2-5, with D tentatively TRBD1 (6 bases). Germline V lookup: CDR1 LNHDA, CDR2 SQIVND (reference sequence). The CDR3 has 14 residues. V shed 2 bases and J shed 4 bases, with 11 bases lying between them. CDR3 loop: CASSISGGLETQYF. The DNA of the CDR3 is TGTGCCAGTAGTATAAGTGGGGGCTTAGAGACCCAGTACTTC. Together with reference TRBV19 and TRBJ2-5, the CDR3 gives the full variable domain: DGGITQSPKYLFRKEGQNVTLSCEQNLNHDAMYWYRQDPGQGLRLIYYSQIVNDFQKGDIAEGYSVSREKKESFPLTVTSAQKNPTAFYLCASSISGGLETQYFGPGTRLLVL.

This rearrangement joins TRBV24-1 to TRBJ1-2, with D perhaps TRBD1 (5 bases). The CDR3 length is 14 residues. Germline V gene lookup returns CDR1 KGHDR and CDR2 SFDVKD. Trimming removed 4 bases from V and 5 bases from J, with 13 bases in between. CDR3 region: CATSEPRQRYGYTF. The CDR3 region has the DNA TGTGCCACCAGTGAACCAAGACAGCGTTATGGCTACACCTTC.

The V and J genes are TRBV2 and TRBJ1-3; 7 bases map to TRBD1. This CDR3 has 14 amino acids. CDR1 and CDR2 from the germline V gene are SNHLY and FYNNEI. After removal of 9 bases from V and 4 bases from J, the junction contained 9 bases not matched to a gene. The CDR3 region has the DNA TGTGCCAGGAATAAAGGGGGCTACGGAAACACCATATATTTT. Protein: CARNKGGYGNTIYF.

This CDR3 reads CSASPSGTGSYNEQFF. The CDR3 region has the DNA TGCAGTGCTAGTCCCTCCGGGACTGGGTCCTACAATGAGCAGTTCTTC. The chain uses TRBV20-1 and TRBJ2-1; D is possibly TRBD2 (6 bases). The CDR3 spans 16 residues. The germline V gene encodes CDR1 DFQATT and CDR2 SNEGSKA (reference sequence). Trimming took off 3 bases at V and 1 base at J, with 16 bases between the two ends.

Written as DNA, the CDR3 is TGCGCCAGCAGGGGACAGCTTAACTATGGCTACACCTTC. This gives the protein CASRGQLNYGYTF. The chain couples TRBV10-2 to TRBJ1-2, with 7 bases fitting TRBD1. Trimming at V came to 6 bases and at J to 1 base, leaving 2 bases not matched to a gene. Germline V gives CDR1 WSHSY, CDR2 SAAADI. The CDR3 spans 13 residues.

There are a few counts of this clone. The chain links TRBV28 to TRBJ2-7; 7 nucleotides agree with TRBD1. The CDR3 covers 15 residues. CDR1 MDHEN and CDR2 SYDVKM come from the germline V gene. Trimming at V came to 4 bases and at J to 1 base, leaving 7 bases not matched to a gene. The CDR3: CASSSPRGRSYEQYF. For the CDR3, the DNA is TGTGCCAGCAGTTCACCAAGGGGGCGGTCCTACGAGCAGTACTTC.

The chain carries TRBV27 and TRBJ2-2; a possible D gene is TRBD2 (5 bases). V lost 6 bases and J lost 3, with 26 bases in between. The germline CDR1 and CDR2 sequences are MNHEY and SMNVEV (reference sequence). The CDR3 contains 19 residues. The CDR3 here is CASRRHPPTDRRDTGELFF. The CDR3 bases are TGTGCCAGCAGACGCCATCCCCCGACGGACCGGCGGGACACCGGGGAGCTGTTTTTT.

The chain joins TRBV9 to TRBJ2-1, with a possible D match to TRBD1 (6 bases). V lost 3 bases and J lost 6, with 10 bases in between. Germline V gene lookup returns CDR1 SGDLS and CDR2 YYNGEE. The CDR3 runs 13 residues. The CDR3 loop reads CASSGQVGNEQFF. CDR3 bases: TGTGCCAGCAGCGGACAGGTGGGCAATGAGCAGTTCTTC. The variable domain in full, with the rest retrieved from reference TRBV9 and TRBJ2-1, is DSGVTQTPKHLITATGQRVTLRCSPRSGDLSVYWYQQSLDQGLQFLIQYYNGEERAKGNILERFSAQQFPDLHSELNLSSLELGDSALYFCASSGQVGNEQFFGPGTRLTVL.

The chain combines TRBV10-2 with TRBJ2-1; maybe TRBD1 (5 bases). Germline-derived CDR1 and CDR2 are WSHSY and SAAADI. Trimming stripped 4 bases from V and 4 bases from J, with 17 bases between. This CDR3 has 16 amino acids. CDR3: CASSAVGAERYNEQFF. For the CDR3, the DNA is TGCGCCAGCAGTGCCGTTGGGGCAGAACGATACAATGAGCAGTTCTTC.

The V and J genes are TRBV5-4 and TRBJ1-2; the match to TRBD1 covers 7 bases. Germline assignment: CDR1 SGHNT and CDR2 YYREEE (reference sequence). This CDR3 has 12 residues. The J segment lost 5 bases and the V segment lost 9 bases, leaving 7 bases of the junction unmatched. The chain's CDR3 is CAITDRAYGYTF. The CDR3 DNA is TGTGCCATAACTGACAGGGCGTATGGCTACACCTTC.

V and J are TRBV7-2 and TRBJ2-5; TRBD2 matches 8 bases. The CDR3 length is 15 residues. V shed 6 bases, J shed 1 base, and the junction held 7 bases outside the gene matches. CDR1 and CDR2 (germline): SGHTA, FQGNSA. The CDR3, as DNA: TGTGCCAGCAGTCTGAGCGGGAGTATCCAAGAGACCCAGTACTTC. Translated, it gives CASSLSGSIQETQYF.

The chain recombines TRBV18 with TRBJ2-3; 8 bases fit TRBD1. CDR3 size: 16 residues. V lost 2 bases, J lost 0 bases, and 4 bases stayed unmatched. The germline V gene has CDR1 KGHSH and CDR2 LQKENI. The CDR3 spells CASSPGTGTSTDTQYF. DNA for the CDR3: TGTGCCAGCTCACCAGGGACAGGCACTAGCACAGATACGCAGTATTTT.

V is TRBV18 and J is TRBJ2-7, with TRBD1 identical over 8 bases. The V gene's germline CDR1 is KGHSH and CDR2 LQKENI. The CDR3 is 15 residues long. Trimming took 3 bases from V and 3 from J; bases not matched to a gene: 7. The CDR3 sequence is CASSPGTGPRYEQYF. CDR3 nucleotides: TGTGCCAGCTCACCGGGGACAGGCCCTCGCTACGAGCAGTACTTC.

The rearrangement links TRBV3-1 (or the pseudogene TRBV3-2) to TRBJ1-2; TRBD1 might be the D (6 bases). The germline V gene encodes CDR1 LGHDT and CDR2 YNNKEL (reference sequence). V was clipped by 3 bases and J by 8 bases, with 10 bases between them. The CDR3 length is 12 residues. The CDR3 sequence is CASSHADRGYTF. The CDR3, as DNA: TGTGCCAGCAGCCATGCCGACAGGGGCTACACCTTC.

This sequence joins TRBV11-3 and TRBJ1-6; 7 bases align to TRBD1. V lost 8 bases and J lost 7; bases outside the gene matches: 11. Germline V lookup: CDR1 SGHNT, CDR2 YENEEA. This CDR3 contains 15 residues. The CDR3 region has the DNA TGTGCCAGCTCCTTAAATACAGGGGCCAATTCACCCCTCCACTTT. Residues: CASSLNTGANSPLHF.